This passage covers 13 T cell receptor beta chains from one sample sequenced in a study of cytomegalovirus exposure and HLA in healthy donors. Sequenced by immunoSEQ multiplex PCR; TCRdb stores in-frame clones only, minus some. The sample has around 150,000 clones; nearly 90% are singletons. The sequenced material came from PBMCs. These receptors were obtained from a woman under 30 in good health and CMV-seropositive.

V usage is TRBV7-3 and J usage is TRBJ1-2; no reliable D call. V gave up 1 base and J gave up 4 bases, with 10 bases separating them. The CDR3 is made up of 14 amino acids. Germline assignment: CDR1 SGHTA and CDR2 FQGTGA. The CDR3 coding sequence is TGTGCCAGCAGCTTAAGTCCGGGTGGCTATGGCTACACCTTC. Encoded protein: CASSLSPGGYGYTF. Full variable domain (outside the CDR3, taken from reference TRBV7-3 and TRBJ1-2): GAGVSQTPSNKVTEKGKYVELRCDPISGHTALYWYRQSLGQGPEFLIYFQGTGAADDSGLPNDRFFAVRPEGSVSTLKIQRTERGDSAVYLCASSLSPGGYGYTFGSGTRLTVV.

The chain joins TRBV6-5 to TRBJ2-7; 10 bases align to TRBD2. Germline CDR1 reads MNHEY; CDR2 reads SVGAGI. This CDR3 region has 14 residues. The junction had 3 bases not matched to a gene; V was cut back by 5 bases and J by 2 bases. DNA of the CDR3: TGTGCCAGCAGTGGACTAGCGGATGCCTACGAGCAGTACTTC. Translated: CASSGLADAYEQYF.

The rearrangement uses TRBV7-2 and TRBJ2-1; maybe TRBD1 (6 bases). Trimming pared 5 bases from V and 12 bases from J, leaving 17 bases between. Germline-derived CDR1 and CDR2 are SGHTA and FQGNSA. This CDR3 is built from 13 residues. The CDR3 here is CASSIGLRGGQFF. The CDR3 nucleotides are TGTGCCAGCAGCATAGGCTTACGAGGGGGGCAGTTCTTC.

V and J are TRBV30 and TRBJ2-2; D gene ambiguous. The length of the CDR3 is 14 residues. The V end was cut by 6 bases, the J end by 3 bases, with 14 bases between. CDR1 and CDR2 from the germline V gene are GTSNPN and SVGIG (reference sequence). DNA for the CDR3: TGTGCCTGCCCACGTGGCTTGCACACCGGGGAGCTGTTTTTT. Residues: CACPRGLHTGELFF.

The rearrangement uses TRBV30 and TRBJ2-2; no clear D gene. Germline CDR1 GTSNPN, CDR2 SVGIG (reference sequence). V was pared by 0 bases and J by 1 base, with 6 bases between. The CDR3 covers 14 residues. The CDR3 loop reads CAWSVWQNTGELFF. The CDR3 DNA is TGTGCCTGGAGTGTTTGGCAGAACACCGGGGAGCTGTTTTTT.

V is TRBV7-6 and J is TRBJ2-1; D may be TRBD1 (5 bases). Germline V gives CDR1 SGHVS, CDR2 FNYEAQ. V was pared by 3 bases and J by 4 bases, with 10 bases between. The CDR3 is made up of 14 amino acids. This CDR3 reads CASSFGAGYNEQFF. The CDR3 DNA reads TGTGCCAGCAGCTTTGGGGCCGGATACAATGAGCAGTTCTTC.

The chain carries TRBV10-3 and TRBJ1-2; 8 positions agree with TRBD1. V was clipped by 4 bases and J by 4 bases; unmatched bases: 8. The CDR3 totals 15 residues. Germline CDR1 and CDR2: ENHRY and SYGVKD. The CDR3 here is CAISVGQAEAYGYTF. The CDR3 DNA reads as TGTGCCATCAGTGTGGGACAGGCGGAGGCCTATGGCTACACCTTC.

The chain is built from TRBV6-5 and TRBJ1-5, with D uncertain. Trimming removed 2 bases from V and 0 bases from J, with 5 bases in between. Germline lookup yields CDR1 MNHEY and CDR2 SVGAGI. There are 14 residues in the CDR3. This CDR3 reads CASSYQYSNQPQHF. In DNA form, the CDR3 reads TGTGCCAGCAGTTACCAGTATAGCAATCAGCCCCAGCATTTT.

This clone turned up a few times. This chain links TRBV7-9 with TRBJ1-2; TRBD1 matches at 8 bases. Germline lookup yields CDR1 SEHNR and CDR2 FQNEAQ (reference sequence). The CDR3 has 16 amino acids. Trimming at V came to 1 base and at J to 4 bases, leaving 8 bases not matched to a gene. For the CDR3, the DNA is TGTGCCAGCAGCTTAGTGTGGACAGGGCTTGGCTATGGCTACACCTTC. Translating gives CASSLVWTGLGYGYTF. Using reference TRBV7-9 and TRBJ1-2 for the parts outside the CDR3, the full variable domain is DTGVSQNPRHKITKRGQNVTFRCDPISEHNRLYWYRQTLGQGPEFLTYFQNEAQLEKSRLLSDRFSAERPKGSFSTLEIQRTEQGDSAMYLCASSLVWTGLGYGYTFGSGTRLTVV.

The V gene is TRBV5-4, the J gene TRBJ2-3; a weak D match, TRBD1 (7 bases). In germline, CDR1 is SGHNT, CDR2 YYREEE (reference sequence). Trimming took 9 bases from V and 2 from J, leaving 16 bases between them. The CDR3 has 14 amino acids. The CDR3: CATRGTVYTDTQYF. CDR3 DNA: TGTGCCACCCGCGGGACAGTATACACAGATACGCAGTATTTT. Combining the CDR3 with reference TRBV5-4 and TRBJ2-3 gives the whole variable domain ETGVTQSPTHLIKTRGQQVTLRCSSQSGHNTVSWYQQALGQGPQFIFQYYREEENGRGNFPPRFSGLQFPNYSSELNVNALELDDSALYLCATRGTVYTDTQYFGPGTRLTVL.

This sequence joins TRBV5-6 and TRBJ2-5; TRBD2 is a possible D gene (6 bases). The CDR3 covers 15 residues. The V gene lost 1 base and the J gene lost 4 bases, with 14 bases spanning the gap. Germline loops: CDR1 SGHDT, CDR2 YYEEEE. The CDR3 DNA reads as TGTGCCAGCAGCTTGAGGCGGGCGGAGGGAGAGACCCAGTACTTC. Amino acid sequence: CASSLRRAEGETQYF.

The chain employs TRBV28 and TRBJ2-7; tentatively, D is TRBD1 (6 bases). Germline CDR1 MDHEN, CDR2 SYDVKM. Trimming shortened V by 6 bases and J by 0 bases, and 15 bases separated the two germline ends. This CDR3 contains 15 residues. The CDR3 nucleotides are TGTGCCAGCAGGAAGAGACAGGAGACCTCCTACGAGCAGTACTTC. It specifies CASRKRQETSYEQYF.

The J gene is TRBJ2-7, the V gene TRBV21-1; the DNA was not used to check the table's D call, TRBD1. TRBV21-1 constitutes a pseudogene. This CDR3 comprises 12 residues. The CDR3 bases are TGTGCCAAAAACAGGGTCCTCTACGAGCAGTACTTC. It codes for CAKNRVLYEQYF.